This T cell receptor beta chain was sequenced during a study of low-dose radiotherapy and immunotherapy resistance in tumors. Study-wide background: Intravenous cyclophosphamide 200 mg/m2 was given every two weeks, one day before radiation and immunotherapy.

TRAV- and TRBV-specific primers primed first-strand cDNA, covering alpha and beta chains. The PCR that amplified TCRs ran for approximately 20 cycles, relying on a constant-region primer and a V-primer adapter. TCRdb independently ran MiXCR on the reads; one entry per CDR3 protein. The sample has more than 50,000 distinct CDR3 sequences, about a quarter seen once; the top ten hold roughly 6.5%. The germline V gene encodes CDR1 GTSNPN and CDR2 SVGIG (reference sequence). The CDR3 loop spans 15 amino acids. Trimming cost V 2 bases and J 4 bases; bases outside gene matches: 5. Time point indicated: before trial treatment. The sample holds many counts of this clonotype.

The input for sequencing was PBMCs, taken before treatment. The clonotype originates from a male donor with rectosigmoid adenocarcinoma. The J gene is TRBJ1-5, the V gene TRBV30; 10 nucleotides match TRBD1. CDR3 sequence reads: CAWSSGQGTNQPQHF. The CDR3 DNA reads TGTGCCTGGAGTTCGGGACAGGGGACGAATCAGCCCCAGCATTTT.